This record looks at one T cell receptor beta chain sequence and its context. Its antigen is still unknown. Germline CDR1 reads SGDLS; CDR2 reads YYNGEE. V was pared by 3 bases and J by 6 bases, with 16 bases between. The CDR3 loop spans 15 amino acids. This record belongs to a study of T-cell reconstitution after alpha-beta-depleted transplantation in children. Unique molecular identifiers were used to barcode this TCRbeta library. TCRdb passed the PCR reads through MiXCR, listing each CDR3 protein once. The table has a few hundred thousand distinct CDR3 sequences, over 20% seen once. Broader study findings: Some patients owed their high day-60 TCRbeta diversity to surviving recipient T cells and thymic progenitors. The origin of alpha-beta T cells about two months after transplant was reportedly several hundred expanded graft clones. T cells produced anew were the main source of T-cell counts and diversity one year after transplant.

This clonotype was sampled from a male patient between 5 and 17 years old who had a stem cell transplant for acute lymphoblastic leukemia, so the T cells may come from the graft donor. The sequencing here drew on PBMCs, mostly from graft donor cells, taken 180 days after TCRalphabeta/CD19-depleted stem cell transplant. The chain carries TRBV9 and TRBJ2-1; D unresolved. The CDR3 DNA follows: TGTGCCAGCAGCGCCTCACGAGCTATCTCCAATGAGCAGTTCTTC. Protein sequence: CASSASRAISNEQFF.